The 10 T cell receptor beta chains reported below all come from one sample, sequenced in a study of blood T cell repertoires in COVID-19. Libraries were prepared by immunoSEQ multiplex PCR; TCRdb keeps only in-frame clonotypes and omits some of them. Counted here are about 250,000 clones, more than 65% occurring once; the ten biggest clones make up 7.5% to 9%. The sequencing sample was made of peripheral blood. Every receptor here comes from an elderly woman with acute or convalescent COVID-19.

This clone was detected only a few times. The CDR3 DNA reads as TGTGCCAGCAGTTTTCGTAATCAGCCCCAGCATTTT. Its protein product is CASSFRNQPQHF. The chain couples TRBV6-2 or TRBV6-3 to TRBJ1-5; D gene unclear. CDR3 length: 12 residues. Germline CDR1 MNHEY, CDR2 SVGEGT. V was clipped by 4 bases and J by 4 bases, with 5 bases between them.

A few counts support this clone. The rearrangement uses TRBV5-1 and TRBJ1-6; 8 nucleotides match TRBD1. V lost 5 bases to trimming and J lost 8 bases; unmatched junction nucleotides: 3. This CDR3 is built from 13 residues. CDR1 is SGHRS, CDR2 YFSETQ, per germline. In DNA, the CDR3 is TGCGCCAGCAGTCGGGGACAGGATTCACCCCTCCACTTT. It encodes CASSRGQDSPLHF. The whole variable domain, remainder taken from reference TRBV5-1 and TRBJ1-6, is KAGVTQTPRYLIKTRGQQVTLSCSPISGHRSVSWYQQTPGQGLQFLFEYFSETQRNKGNFPGRFSGRQFSNSRSEMNVSTLELGDSALYLCASSRGQDSPLHFGNGTRLTVT.

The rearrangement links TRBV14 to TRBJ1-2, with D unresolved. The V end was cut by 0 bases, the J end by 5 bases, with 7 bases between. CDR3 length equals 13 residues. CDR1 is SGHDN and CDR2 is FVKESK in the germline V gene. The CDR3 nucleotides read TGTGCCAGCAGCCAAGATCTTAATTATGGCTACACCTTC. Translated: CASSQDLNYGYTF. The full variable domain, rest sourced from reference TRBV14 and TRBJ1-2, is EAGVTQFPSHSVIEKGQTVTLRCDPISGHDNLYWYRRVMGKEIKFLLHFVKESKQDESGMPNNRFLAERTGGTYSTLKVQPAELEDSGVYFCASSQDLNYGYTFGSGTRLTVV.

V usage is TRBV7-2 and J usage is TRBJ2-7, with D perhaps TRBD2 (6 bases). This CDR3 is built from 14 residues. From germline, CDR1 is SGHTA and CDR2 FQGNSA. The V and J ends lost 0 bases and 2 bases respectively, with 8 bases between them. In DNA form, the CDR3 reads TGTGCCAGCAGCTTAGCGGAGGGCCCCTACGAGCAGTACTTC. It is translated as CASSLAEGPYEQYF.

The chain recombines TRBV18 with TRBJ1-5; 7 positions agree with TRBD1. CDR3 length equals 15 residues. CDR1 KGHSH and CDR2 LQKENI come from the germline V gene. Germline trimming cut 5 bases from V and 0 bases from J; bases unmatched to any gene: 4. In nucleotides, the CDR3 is TGTGCCAGCTCAACAAACAGGGGTAGCAATCAGCCCCAGCATTTT. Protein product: CASSTNRGSNQPQHF. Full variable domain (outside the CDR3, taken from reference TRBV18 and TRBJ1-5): NAGVMQNPRHLVRRRGQEARLRCSPMKGHSHVYWYRQLPEEGLKFMVYLQKENIIDESGMPKERFSAEFPKEGPSILRIQQVVRGDSAAYFCASSTNRGSNQPQHFGDGTRLSIL.

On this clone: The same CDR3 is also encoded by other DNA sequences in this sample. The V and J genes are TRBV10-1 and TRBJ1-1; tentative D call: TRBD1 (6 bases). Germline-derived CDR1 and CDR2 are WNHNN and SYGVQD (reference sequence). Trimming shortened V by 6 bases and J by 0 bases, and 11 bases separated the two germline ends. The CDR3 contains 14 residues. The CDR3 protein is CASSSGQLNTEAFF. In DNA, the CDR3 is TGCGCCAGCAGCAGCGGACAGCTGAACACTGAAGCTTTCTTT.

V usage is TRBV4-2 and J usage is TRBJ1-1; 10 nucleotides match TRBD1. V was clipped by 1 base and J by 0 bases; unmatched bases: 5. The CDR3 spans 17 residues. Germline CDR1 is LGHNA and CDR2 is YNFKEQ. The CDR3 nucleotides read TGTGCCAGCAGCCAAGTTTTGGGGACAGGGGTGAACACTGAAGCTTTCTTT. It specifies CASSQVLGTGVNTEAFF.

The CDR3 sequence: CASSEPGWNEQYF. The DNA for the CDR3 is TGTGCCAGCAGTGAACCAGGCTGGAACGAGCAGTACTTC. The chain carries TRBV25-1 and TRBJ2-7; D is ambiguous. The V end was cut by 2 bases, the J end by 5 bases, with 10 bases between. Germline lookup yields CDR1 MGHDK and CDR2 SYGVNS. There are 13 residues in the CDR3.

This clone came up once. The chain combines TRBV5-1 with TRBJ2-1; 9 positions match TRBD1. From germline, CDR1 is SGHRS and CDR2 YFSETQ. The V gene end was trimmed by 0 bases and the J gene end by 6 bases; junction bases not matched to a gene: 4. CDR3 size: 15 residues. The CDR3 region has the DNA TGCGCCAGCAGCTTGGGGGACAGGGCTTTCAATGAGCAGTTCTTC. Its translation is CASSLGDRAFNEQFF. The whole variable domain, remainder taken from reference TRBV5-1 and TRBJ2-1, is KAGVTQTPRYLIKTRGQQVTLSCSPISGHRSVSWYQQTPGQGLQFLFEYFSETQRNKGNFPGRFSGRQFSNSRSEMNVSTLELGDSALYLCASSLGDRAFNEQFFGPGTRLTVL.

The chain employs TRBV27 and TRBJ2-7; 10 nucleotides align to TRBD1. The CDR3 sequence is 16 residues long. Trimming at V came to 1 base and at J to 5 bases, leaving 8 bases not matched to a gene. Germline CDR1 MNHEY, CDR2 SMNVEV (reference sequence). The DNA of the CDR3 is TGTGCCAGCAGTTTATTATTGACAGGGGGCTCTAACGAGCAGTACTTC. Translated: CASSLLLTGGSNEQYF.